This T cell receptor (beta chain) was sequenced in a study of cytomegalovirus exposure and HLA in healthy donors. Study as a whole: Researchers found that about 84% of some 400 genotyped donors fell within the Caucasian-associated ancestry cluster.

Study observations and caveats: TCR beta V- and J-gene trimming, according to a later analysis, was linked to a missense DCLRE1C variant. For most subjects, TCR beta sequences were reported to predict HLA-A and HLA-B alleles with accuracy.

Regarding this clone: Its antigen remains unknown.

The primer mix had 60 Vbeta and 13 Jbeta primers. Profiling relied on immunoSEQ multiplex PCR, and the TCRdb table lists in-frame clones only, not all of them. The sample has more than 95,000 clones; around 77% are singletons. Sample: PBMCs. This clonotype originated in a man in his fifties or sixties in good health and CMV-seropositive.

CDR3 in amino acids: CASSTGQGDQPQHF. The CDR3 DNA sequence: TGTGCCAGCAGTACCGGACAGGGGGATCAGCCCCAGCATTTT. This chain joins TRBV6-1 and TRBJ1-5; 10 bases agree with TRBD1. Germline CDR1 is MNHNS and CDR2 is SASEGT. The CDR3 has 14 amino acids. V was pared by 5 bases and J by 5 bases, with 3 bases of the junction left unmatched.